This paragraph covers one T cell receptor (beta chain) sequence. Its antigen is unknown. The data derive from a study of T cell responses to AZD1222 COVID-19 vaccine. Findings and limits, study-wide: Clonal diversity may have been underestimated, and the donors were mostly white British, with more females than males.

Measured with immunoSEQ multiplex PCR; TCRdb has only the in-frame clones, and not every one. Here the sample spans approximately 150,000 clones, about 86% being singletons. The CDR3 is 14 residues long. CDR1 MDHEN and CDR2 SYDVKM come from the germline V gene. The V and J ends lost 5 bases and 1 base respectively, with 8 bases between them. This clonotype was sampled from an adult who received the AZD1222 COVID-19 vaccine. The chain carries TRBV28 and TRBJ1-4; D call uncertain. The sample in question was peripheral blood, obtained 28 days after the second AZD1222 dose. Here the CDR3 reads CASSDLVTNEKLFF. CDR3 bases: TGTGCCAGCAGTGATCTCGTAACTAATGAAAAACTGTTTTTT. Full variable domain (missing parts from reference TRBV28 and TRBJ1-4): DVKVTQSSRYLVKRTGEKVFLECVQDMDHENMFWYRQDPGLGLRLIYFSYDVKMKEKGDIPEGYSVSREKKERFSLILESASTNQTSMYLCASSDLVTNEKLFFGSGTQLSVL.